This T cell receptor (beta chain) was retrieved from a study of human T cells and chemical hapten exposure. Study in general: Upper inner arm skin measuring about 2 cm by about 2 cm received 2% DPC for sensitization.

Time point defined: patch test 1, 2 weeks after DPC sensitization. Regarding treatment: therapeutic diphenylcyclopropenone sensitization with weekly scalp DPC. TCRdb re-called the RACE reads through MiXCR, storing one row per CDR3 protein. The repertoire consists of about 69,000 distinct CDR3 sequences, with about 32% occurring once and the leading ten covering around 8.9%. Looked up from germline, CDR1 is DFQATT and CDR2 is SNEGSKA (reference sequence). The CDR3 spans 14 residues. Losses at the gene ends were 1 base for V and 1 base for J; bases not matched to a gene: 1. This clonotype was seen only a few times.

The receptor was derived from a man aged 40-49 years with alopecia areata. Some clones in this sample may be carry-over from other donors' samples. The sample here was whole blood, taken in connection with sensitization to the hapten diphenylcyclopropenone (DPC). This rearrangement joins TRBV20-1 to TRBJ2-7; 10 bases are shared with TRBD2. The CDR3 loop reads CSARGTSGSYEQYF. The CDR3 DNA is TGCAGTGCTAGAGGGACTAGCGGTTCCTACGAGCAGTACTTC.